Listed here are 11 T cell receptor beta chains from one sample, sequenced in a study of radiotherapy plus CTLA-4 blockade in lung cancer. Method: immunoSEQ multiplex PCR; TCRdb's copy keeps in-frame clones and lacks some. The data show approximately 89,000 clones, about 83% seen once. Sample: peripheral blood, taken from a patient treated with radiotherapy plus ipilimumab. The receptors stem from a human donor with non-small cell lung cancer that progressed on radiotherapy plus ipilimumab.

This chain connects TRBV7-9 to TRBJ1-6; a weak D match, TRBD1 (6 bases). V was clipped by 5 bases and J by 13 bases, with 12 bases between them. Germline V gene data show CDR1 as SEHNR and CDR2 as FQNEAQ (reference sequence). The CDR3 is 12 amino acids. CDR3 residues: CASSTQGQPLHF. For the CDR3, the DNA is TGTGCCAGCAGCACACAGGGCCAGCCCCTCCACTTT.

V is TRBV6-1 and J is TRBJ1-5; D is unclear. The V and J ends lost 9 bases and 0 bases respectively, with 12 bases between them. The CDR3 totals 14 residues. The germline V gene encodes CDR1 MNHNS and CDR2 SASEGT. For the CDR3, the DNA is TGTGCCAGTGCCGATGGCTATAGCAATCAGCCCCAGCATTTT. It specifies CASADGYSNQPQHF.

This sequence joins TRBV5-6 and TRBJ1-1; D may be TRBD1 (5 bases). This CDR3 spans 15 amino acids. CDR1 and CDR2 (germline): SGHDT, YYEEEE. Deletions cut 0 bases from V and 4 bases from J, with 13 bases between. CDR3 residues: CASSLDRFRGTEAFF. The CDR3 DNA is TGTGCCAGCAGCTTGGACAGGTTTCGGGGCACTGAAGCTTTCTTT. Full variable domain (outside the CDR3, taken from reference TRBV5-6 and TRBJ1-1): DAGVTQSPTHLIKTRGQQVTLRCSPKSGHDTVSWYQQALGQGPQFIFQYYEEEERQRGNFPDRFSGHQFPNYSSELNVNALLLGDSALYLCASSLDRFRGTEAFFGQGTRLTVV.

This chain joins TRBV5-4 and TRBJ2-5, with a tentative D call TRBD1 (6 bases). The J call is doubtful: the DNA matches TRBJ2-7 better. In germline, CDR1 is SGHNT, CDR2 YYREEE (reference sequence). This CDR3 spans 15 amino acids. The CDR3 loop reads CASSLILGQGYEQYF. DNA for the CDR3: TGTGCCAGCAGCTTGATATTGGGGCAGGGGTACGAGCAGTACTTC.

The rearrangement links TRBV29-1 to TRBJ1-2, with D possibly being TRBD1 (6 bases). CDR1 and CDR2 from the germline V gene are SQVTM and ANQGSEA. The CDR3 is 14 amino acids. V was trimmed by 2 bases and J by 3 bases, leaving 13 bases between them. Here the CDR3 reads CSVENEDRYYGYTF. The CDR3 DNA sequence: TGCAGCGTTGAAAATGAGGACAGATACTATGGCTACACCTTC.

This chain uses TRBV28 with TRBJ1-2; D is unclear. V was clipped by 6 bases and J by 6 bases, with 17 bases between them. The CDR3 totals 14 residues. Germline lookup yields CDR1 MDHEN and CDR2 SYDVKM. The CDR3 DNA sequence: TGTGCCAGCAGACCTCCCCGACGAATTGATGGCTACACCTTC. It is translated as CASRPPRRIDGYTF.

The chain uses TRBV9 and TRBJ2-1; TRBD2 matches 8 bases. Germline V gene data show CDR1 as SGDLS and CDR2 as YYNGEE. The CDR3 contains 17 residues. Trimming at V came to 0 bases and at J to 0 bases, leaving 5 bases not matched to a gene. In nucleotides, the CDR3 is TGTGCCAGCAGCGTAGCTTGGGGGACTAGCTCCTACAATGAGCAGTTCTTC. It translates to CASSVAWGTSSYNEQFF.

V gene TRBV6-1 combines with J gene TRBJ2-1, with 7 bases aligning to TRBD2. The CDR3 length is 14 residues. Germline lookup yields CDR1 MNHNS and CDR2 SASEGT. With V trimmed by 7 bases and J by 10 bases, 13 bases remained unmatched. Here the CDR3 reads CASKDLAASTEQFF. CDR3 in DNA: TGTGCCAGCAAGGATCTAGCGGCCTCGACAGAGCAGTTCTTC.

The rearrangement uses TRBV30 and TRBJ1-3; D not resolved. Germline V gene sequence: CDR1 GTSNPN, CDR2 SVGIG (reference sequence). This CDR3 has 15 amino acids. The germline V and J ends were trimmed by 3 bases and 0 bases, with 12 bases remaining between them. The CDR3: CAWRRTSDSGNTIYF. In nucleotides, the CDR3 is TGTGCCTGGAGAAGGACGTCCGACTCTGGAAACACCATATATTTT.

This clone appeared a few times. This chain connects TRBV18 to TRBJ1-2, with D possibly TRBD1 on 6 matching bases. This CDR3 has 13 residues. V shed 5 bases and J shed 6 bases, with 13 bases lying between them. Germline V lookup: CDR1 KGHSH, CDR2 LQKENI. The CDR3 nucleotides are TGTGCCAGCTCAACAGGGATGTTTGATGGCTACACCTTC. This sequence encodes CASSTGMFDGYTF. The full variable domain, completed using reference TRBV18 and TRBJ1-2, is NAGVMQNPRHLVRRRGQEARLRCSPMKGHSHVYWYRQLPEEGLKFMVYLQKENIIDESGMPKERFSAEFPKEGPSILRIQQVVRGDSAAYFCASSTGMFDGYTFGSGTRLTVV.

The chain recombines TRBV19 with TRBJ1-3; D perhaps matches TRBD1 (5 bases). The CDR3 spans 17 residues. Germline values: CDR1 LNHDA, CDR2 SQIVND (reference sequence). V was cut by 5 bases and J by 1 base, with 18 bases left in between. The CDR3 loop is CASSGPGTGPSGNTIYF. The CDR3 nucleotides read TGTGCCAGTAGTGGACCCGGTACAGGACCTTCTGGAAACACCATATATTTT.